This TCR beta chain was recorded in a study of blood T cell repertoires in COVID-19. Overall study context: Researchers got acute and convalescent COVID-19 samples from the United States, Italy and Spain.

Each participant's cohort was designated according to participant-reported clinical history. TCRdb's table, derived via immunoSEQ multiplex PCR, lists solely in-frame clones and lacks some. In the table there are roughly 330,000 clones, more than 70% of which are singletons. The V gene's germline CDR1 is SGHRS and CDR2 YFSETQ. V lost 4 bases, J lost 4 bases, and 11 bases lay in between. The CDR3 extends over 13 amino acids. The chain is built from TRBV5-1 and TRBJ1-1, with D uncertain. This clonotype was sampled from a woman under 40 who had recovered from COVID-19. The sample comprised PBMCs or T cells enriched from blood (not recorded which). The CDR3 protein is CASSQATTTEAFF. For the CDR3, the DNA is TGCGCCAGCAGCCAGGCAACCACCACTGAAGCTTTCTTT.